These 22 T cell receptor beta chains share one sample of origin, sequenced in a study of T cells in Graves' hyperthyroidism and ophthalmopathy. The TCR beta CDR3 regions underwent amplification using RNA transcripts as the source. Carried out on the TCR CDR3, a first-round RT-PCR used the HTBI primer set. TCRdb re-analysed the multiplex PCR reads in MiXCR, keeping a single row per CDR3 protein. The repertoire holds around 760,000 distinct CDR3 sequences, with 30% to 40% as singletons. Sequenced input: blood. The receptors were gathered from a woman in her 40s with Graves' hyperthyroidism.

A few counts support this clonotype. The gene calls are TRBV14 and TRBJ1-2, with TRBD1 as a possible D gene (6 bases). Looked up from germline, CDR1 is SGHDN and CDR2 is FVKESK. This CDR3 comprises 15 residues. The germline V and J ends were trimmed by 1 base and 2 bases, with 11 bases remaining between them. CDR3 nucleotides: TGTGCCAGCAGCCAAGCTGCAGGGGTAAACTATGGCTACACCTTC. This translates into CASSQAAGVNYGYTF.

This clonotype showed up just a few times. The chain uses TRBV28 and TRBJ1-1; D uncertain. The germline V gene has CDR1 MDHEN and CDR2 SYDVKM. V was clipped by 5 bases and J by 11 bases, with 15 bases between them. The CDR3 covers 12 residues. CDR3 nucleotide sequence: TGTGCCAGCAGTATCCCCGACAATGGGGCTTTCTTT. As protein: CASSIPDNGAFF.

Many counts were recorded for this clonotype. The chain links TRBV19 to TRBJ1-2; 7 nucleotides agree with TRBD1. The CDR3 loop spans 17 amino acids. CDR1 is LNHDA and CDR2 is SQIVND in the germline V gene (reference sequence). V lost 5 bases to trimming and J lost 6 bases; unmatched junction nucleotides: 18. CDR3 DNA sequence: TGTGCCAGTAGTCCCCGGACAGGACGACGGCTGCTGGATGGCTACACCTTC. It specifies CASSPRTGRRLLDGYTF.

The chain employs TRBV7-9 and TRBJ1-5, with D possibly matching TRBD1 (5 bases). Germline V gene lookup returns CDR1 SEHNR and CDR2 FQNEAQ (reference sequence). V was trimmed by 2 bases and J by 1 base, leaving 24 bases between them. The CDR3 has 20 amino acids. The CDR3 DNA reads as TGTGCCAGCAGCTTACAGGGCACCGGGGAAGTTTGGGGCAGCAATCAGCCCCAGCATTTT. It encodes CASSLQGTGEVWGSNQPQHF. Filled out from reference TRBV7-9 and TRBJ1-5, the complete variable domain reads DTGVSQNPRHKITKRGQNVTFRCDPISEHNRLYWYRQTLGQGPEFLTYFQNEAQLEKSRLLSDRFSAERPKGSFSTLEIQRTEQGDSAMYLCASSLQGTGEVWGSNQPQHFGDGTRLSIL.

As regards this clonotype: It is likely a read error, because the conserved phenylalanine at the end of the CDR3 is missing. V gene TRBV12-3 or TRBV12-4 combines with J gene TRBJ2-6; no clear D. The CDR3 sequence is 15 residues long. V was clipped by 2 bases and J by 0 bases, with 5 bases between them. The CDR3 DNA is TGTGCCAGCAGTTTAATTGGCTCTGGGGCCAACGTCCTGACTCCA. Protein sequence: CASSLIGSGANVLTP.

Note on this clonotype: This sequence may be a read error, since a much larger clone differs from it by one base. The chain has TRBV2 and TRBJ2-7; possibly TRBD2 for D (6 bases). The CDR3 loop spans 17 amino acids. Germline V gene sequence: CDR1 SNHLY, CDR2 FYNNEI. Trimming removed 4 bases from V and 0 bases from J, with 19 bases in between. The CDR3 loop is CASSGTKGLSGSYEQYF. Here the CDR3 DNA reads TGTGCCAGCAGTGGCACAAAAGGACTATCGGGCTCCTACGAGCAGTACTTC. Based on the CDR3 plus reference TRBV2 and TRBJ2-7, the full variable domain is EPEVTQTPSHQVTQMGQEVILRCVPISNHLYFYWYRQILGQKVEFLVSFYNNEISEKSEIFDDQFSVERPDGSNFTLKIRSTKLEDSAMYFCASSGTKGLSGSYEQYFGPGTRLTVT.

The chain links TRBV18 to TRBJ2-5; D is unclear. V was clipped by 0 bases and J by 5 bases, with 7 bases between them. CDR1 KGHSH and CDR2 LQKENI come from the germline V gene. The CDR3 consists of 13 residues. The DNA for the CDR3 is TGTGCCAGCTCACCACCCCCCTCGGAGACCCAGTACTTC. Its protein product is CASSPPPSETQYF.

This clonotype was detected ten times or more. This sequence joins TRBV9 and TRBJ2-7; 9 bases are a match to TRBD1. The J segment lost 9 bases and the V segment lost 3 bases, leaving 4 bases of the junction unmatched. Germline assignment: CDR1 SGDLS and CDR2 YYNGEE. The CDR3 extends over 12 amino acids. CDR3 sequence reads: CASSEGQGPQYF. The DNA for the CDR3 is TGTGCCAGCAGCGAGGGACAGGGCCCGCAGTACTTC.

This clonotype was detected once. Just one base apart from a much larger clone, this may be a read error. The chain employs TRBV9 and TRBJ2-5; weak D call: TRBD1 (6 bases). The CDR3 length is 14 residues. V gave up 4 bases and J gave up 0 bases, with 10 bases separating them. Germline V gene data show CDR1 as SGDLS and CDR2 as YYNGEE. The chain's CDR3 is CASSPDRNQETQYF. As DNA, the CDR3 is TGTGCCAGCAGCCCCGACAGGAACCAAGAGACCCAGTACTTC.

The sample holds many counts of this clonotype. This chain links TRBV7-3 with TRBJ2-2; TRBD2 aligns across 9 bases. The CDR3 consists of 17 residues. V was clipped by 3 bases and J by 5 bases; unmatched bases: 10. In germline, CDR1 is SGHTA, CDR2 FQGTGA. The CDR3 sequence is CASSLPSGGKMTGELFF. DNA of the CDR3: TGTGCCAGCAGCTTGCCCAGCGGGGGGAAGATGACCGGGGAGCTGTTTTTT.

This clonotype was seen a single time. The rearrangement joins TRBV10-3 to TRBJ1-2; TRBD1 is a possible D gene (5 bases). V lost 3 bases to trimming and J lost 7 bases, with 24 bases between them. CDR1 ENHRY and CDR2 SYGVKD come from the germline V gene. The length of the CDR3 is 17 residues. The CDR3 DNA follows: TGTGCCATCAGTGAACCACCCGGGACGAGGGGCTACGGTGGCTACACCTTC. Translation: CAISEPPGTRGYGGYTF.

The genes are TRBV4-3 and TRBJ2-7; D not resolved. The CDR3 runs 13 residues. V lost 2 bases and J lost 3, with 8 bases in between. Germline V CDR1 and CDR2: LGHNA, YSLEER. In DNA, the CDR3 is TGCGCCAGCAGCCAAAAGCGAGACTACGAGCAGTACTTC. Its protein product is CASSQKRDYEQYF.

The chain joins TRBV19 to TRBJ2-6; unclear D gene. The germline gives CDR1 LNHDA, CDR2 SQIVND (reference sequence). V was clipped by 6 bases and J by 0 bases, with 9 bases between them. This CDR3 has 15 residues. CDR3 amino acids: CASRYLYSGANVLTF. The CDR3 nucleotides read TGTGCCAGTAGGTATCTGTACTCTGGGGCCAACGTCCTGACTTTC.

This clonotype was counted only a few times. The chain is built from TRBV18 and TRBJ2-5, with a weak D call TRBD2 (5 bases). In germline, CDR1 is KGHSH, CDR2 LQKENI. The V gene lost 0 bases and the J gene lost 5 bases, with 13 bases spanning the gap. This CDR3 spans 15 amino acids. The CDR3, as DNA: TGTGCCAGCTCACCACCGAGTCAGCCGGGGGAGACCCAGTACTTC. As protein: CASSPPSQPGETQYF.

With regard to this clonotype: The junction does not match germline at one end; this may be a read error. This chain links TRBV6-1 with TRBJ2-2; D possibly corresponds to TRBD2 (6 bases). CDR1 MNHNS and CDR2 SASEGT come from the germline V gene. The CDR3 totals 16 residues. CDR3 protein: CASLKQSGYPTRELFF. Here the CDR3 DNA reads TGTGCCAGCCTCAAACAGAGCGGGTACCCCACCAGGGAGCTGTTTTTT.

In its sample, this clonotype was seen a few times. The rearrangement joins TRBV6-5 to TRBJ2-7; D perhaps matches TRBD1 (6 bases). Trimming pared 2 bases from V and 4 bases from J, leaving 21 bases between. The V gene's germline CDR1 is MNHEY and CDR2 SVGAGI. The CDR3 runs to 17 residues. The CDR3 protein is CASSYTWGRGPGYEQYF. CDR3 bases: TGTGCCAGCAGTTACACGTGGGGCAGGGGCCCCGGGTACGAGCAGTACTTC.

This clonotype was detected a few times. The CDR3 DNA follows: TGCAGCGCCGTCTCAGCCGGGGCAAAGAACACTGAAGCTTTCTTT. Translated, it gives CSAVSAGAKNTEAFF. The chain recombines TRBV29-1 with TRBJ1-1; D may be TRBD1 (5 bases). This CDR3 is built from 15 residues. With 7 bases removed from V and 1 base from J, the gap between germline ends came to 19 bases. Germline V gene sequence: CDR1 SQVTM, CDR2 ANQGSEA.

This clonotype was counted at least ten times. This sequence joins TRBV29-1 and TRBJ1-1; D is undetermined. V lost 1 base to trimming and J lost 4 bases, with 10 bases between them. Germline-derived CDR1 and CDR2 are SQVTM and ANQGSEA. The CDR3 covers 13 residues. CDR3 sequence reads: CSVEGQEGTEAFF. CDR3 bases: TGCAGCGTTGAAGGCCAGGAGGGCACTGAAGCTTTCTTT.

This clonotype was counted only a few times. This chain uses TRBV19 with TRBJ2-7, with D possibly TRBD2 on 5 matching bases. The ends were cut back, 1 base at V and 1 base at J, with 14 bases in the middle. The CDR3 loop spans 16 amino acids. Germline CDR1 LNHDA, CDR2 SQIVND (reference sequence). The DNA for the CDR3 is TGTGCCAGTAGTATAGGATCGGCCGGCGGGTCCTACGAGCAGTACTTC. This sequence encodes CASSIGSAGGSYEQYF.

CDR3 sequence (DNA): TGCGCCAGCAGCTTGGCGGGGGGTCAATACGGAAACACCATATATTTT. Amino acids: CASSLAGGQYGNTIYF. The chain combines TRBV5-1 with TRBJ1-3; possibly TRBD1 for D (5 bases). V was pared by 0 bases and J by 4 bases, with 14 bases between. The CDR3 is 16 residues long. CDR1 SGHRS and CDR2 YFSETQ come from the germline V gene.

This clonotype was picked up many times. V and J are TRBV20-1 and TRBJ1-1, with D uncertain. The CDR3 consists of 13 residues. The V and J ends lost 6 bases and 5 bases respectively, with 16 bases between them. Germline CDR1 and CDR2: DFQATT and SNEGSKA (reference sequence). The CDR3 reads CSARPPPGTEAFF. Written as DNA, the CDR3 is TGCAGTGCCCGGCCTCCTCCCGGAACTGAAGCTTTCTTT.

This clonotype appeared many times. V and J are TRBV10-2 and TRBJ2-7, with D unclear. CDR1 and CDR2 from the germline V gene are WSHSY and SAAADI. The CDR3 loop spans 13 amino acids. The V gene lost 6 bases and the J gene lost 0 bases, with 9 bases spanning the gap. CDR3 bases: TGCGCCAGCAGCCCGTTTGTCTCCTACGAGCAGTACTTC. Amino acid sequence: CASSPFVSYEQYF.